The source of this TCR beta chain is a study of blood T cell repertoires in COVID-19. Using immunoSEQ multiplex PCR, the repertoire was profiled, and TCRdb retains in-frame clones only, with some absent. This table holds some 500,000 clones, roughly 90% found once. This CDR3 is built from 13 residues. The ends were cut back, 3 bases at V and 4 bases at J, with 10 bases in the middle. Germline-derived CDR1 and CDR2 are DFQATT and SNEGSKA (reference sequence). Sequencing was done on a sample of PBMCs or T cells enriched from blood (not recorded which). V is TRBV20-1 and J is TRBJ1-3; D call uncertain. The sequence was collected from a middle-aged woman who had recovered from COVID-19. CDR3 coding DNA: TGCAGTGCTAGTAAAGACATCGGAAACACCATATATTTT. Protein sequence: CSASKDIGNTIYF.